This T cell receptor (beta chain) was recorded in a study of blood T cell repertoires in COVID-19. Study in general: From T cells, B-cell-depleted T cells, or PBMCs came the material, which was cDNA or gDNA.

Those enrolled, adults aged roughly 18 to 90 years, came from 20 to 25 US areas. This clone was found once. Authors' analysis steps: Reference gene primer amplification gave nucleated cell count estimates. Sequencing used immunoSEQ multiplex PCR; TCRdb keeps in-frame clones, though not all of them. V and J calls and clone size are copied from that table; D and trimming were computed from the DNA. The sample lists some 300,000 clones, roughly nine tenths seen once, with almost 4% in the top ten. The germline CDR1 and CDR2 sequences are LNHNV and YYDKDF (reference sequence). V was trimmed by 0 bases and J by 3 bases, leaving 11 bases between them. CDR3 length equals 15 residues.

The chain combines TRBV15 with TRBJ1-2; D ambiguous. The receptor was isolated from a woman in her 30s who had been exposed to COVID-19. Sequenced: PBMCs or T cells enriched from blood (not recorded which). CDR3 in DNA: TGTGCCACCAGCAGAGAGGCCTCAGGCGACTATGGCTACACCTTC. Translation gives CATSREASGDYGYTF.